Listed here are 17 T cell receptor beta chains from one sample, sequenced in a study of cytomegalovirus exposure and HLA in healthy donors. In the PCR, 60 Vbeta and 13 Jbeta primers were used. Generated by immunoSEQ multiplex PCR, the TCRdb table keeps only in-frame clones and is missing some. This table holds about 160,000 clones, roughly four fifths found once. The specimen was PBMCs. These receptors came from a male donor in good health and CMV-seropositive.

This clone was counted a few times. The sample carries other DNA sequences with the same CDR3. The CDR3 nucleotides are TGTGCCAGCAGCTTGACAGGGGAAGAGACCCAGTACTTC. This sequence encodes CASSLTGEETQYF. The gene calls are TRBV5-4 and TRBJ2-5, with 7 bases lining up with TRBD1. V shed 1 base and J 3 bases; nucleotides not matched to a gene: 0. The germline gives CDR1 SGHNT, CDR2 YYREEE (reference sequence). The CDR3 spans 13 residues.

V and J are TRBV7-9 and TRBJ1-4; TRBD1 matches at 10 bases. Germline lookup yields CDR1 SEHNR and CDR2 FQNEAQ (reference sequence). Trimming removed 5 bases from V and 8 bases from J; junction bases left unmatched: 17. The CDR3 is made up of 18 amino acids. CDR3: CASSHRTGGFRSNEKLFF. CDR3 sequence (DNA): TGTGCCAGCAGCCACAGGACAGGGGGGTTTCGATCGAACGAAAAACTGTTTTTT.

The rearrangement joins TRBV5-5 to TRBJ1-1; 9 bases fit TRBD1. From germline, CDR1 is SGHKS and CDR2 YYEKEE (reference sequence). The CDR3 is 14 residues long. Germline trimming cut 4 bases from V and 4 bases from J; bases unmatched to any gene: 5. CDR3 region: CASSGTGMGTEAFF. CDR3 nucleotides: TGTGCCAGCAGCGGGACAGGGATGGGCACTGAAGCTTTCTTT.

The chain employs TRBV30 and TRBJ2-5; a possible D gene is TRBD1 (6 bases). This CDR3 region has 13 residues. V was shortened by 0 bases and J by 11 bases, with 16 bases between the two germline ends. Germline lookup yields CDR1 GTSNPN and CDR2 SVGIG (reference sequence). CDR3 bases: TGTGCCTGGAGTGTACGGACAGAGGGGGAGCAGTACTTC. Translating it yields CAWSVRTEGEQYF.

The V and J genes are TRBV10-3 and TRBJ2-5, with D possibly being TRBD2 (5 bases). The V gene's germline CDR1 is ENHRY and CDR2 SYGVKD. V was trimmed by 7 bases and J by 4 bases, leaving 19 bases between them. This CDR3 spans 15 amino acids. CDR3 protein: CAIKQNPDSLETQYF. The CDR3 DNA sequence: TGTGCCATCAAGCAGAACCCGGACTCGTTAGAGACCCAGTACTTC.

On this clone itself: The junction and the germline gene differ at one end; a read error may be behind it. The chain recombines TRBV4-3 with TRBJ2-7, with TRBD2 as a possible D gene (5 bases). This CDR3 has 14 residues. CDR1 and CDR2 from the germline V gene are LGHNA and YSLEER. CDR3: CASSQRHTNYEQYF. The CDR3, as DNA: TGCGCAAGCAGCCAGCGGCATACGAACTACGAGCAGTACTTC.

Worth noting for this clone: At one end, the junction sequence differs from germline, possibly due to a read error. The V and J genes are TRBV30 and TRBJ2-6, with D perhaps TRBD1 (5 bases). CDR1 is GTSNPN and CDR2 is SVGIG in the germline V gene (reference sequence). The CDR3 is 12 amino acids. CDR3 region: CACSAGANGLTF. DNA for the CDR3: TGTGCCTGCTCAGCTGGGGCCAACGGCCTGACTTTC.

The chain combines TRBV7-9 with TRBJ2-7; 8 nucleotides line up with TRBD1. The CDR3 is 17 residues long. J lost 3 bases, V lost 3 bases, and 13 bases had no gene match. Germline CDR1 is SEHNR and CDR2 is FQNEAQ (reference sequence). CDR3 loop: CASSFRAGGKGIYEQYF. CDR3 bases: TGTGCCAGCAGCTTCAGGGCAGGGGGCAAAGGAATCTACGAGCAGTACTTC. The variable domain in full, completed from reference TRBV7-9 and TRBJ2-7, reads DTGVSQNPRHKITKRGQNVTFRCDPISEHNRLYWYRQTLGQGPEFLTYFQNEAQLEKSRLLSDRFSAERPKGSFSTLEIQRTEQGDSAMYLCASSFRAGGKGIYEQYFGPGTRLTVT.

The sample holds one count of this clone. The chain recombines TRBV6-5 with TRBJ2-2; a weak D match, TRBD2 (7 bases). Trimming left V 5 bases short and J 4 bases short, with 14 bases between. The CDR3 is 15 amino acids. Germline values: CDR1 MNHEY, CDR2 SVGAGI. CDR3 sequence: CASSIGGAGTGELFF. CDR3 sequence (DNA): TGTGCCAGCAGTATAGGGGGGGCGGGCACCGGGGAGCTGTTTTTT.

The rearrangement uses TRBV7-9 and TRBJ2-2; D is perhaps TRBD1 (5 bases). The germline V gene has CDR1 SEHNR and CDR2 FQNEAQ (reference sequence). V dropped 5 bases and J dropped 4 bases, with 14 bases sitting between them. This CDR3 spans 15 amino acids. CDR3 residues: CASSPRVFGTGELFF. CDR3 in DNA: TGTGCCAGCAGCCCCAGGGTGTTTGGCACCGGGGAGCTGTTTTTT.

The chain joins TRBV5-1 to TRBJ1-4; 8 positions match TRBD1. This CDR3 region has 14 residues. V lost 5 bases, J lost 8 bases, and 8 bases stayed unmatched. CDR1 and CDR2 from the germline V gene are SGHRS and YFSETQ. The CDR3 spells CASSTGTGPEKLFF. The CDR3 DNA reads TGCGCCAGCAGTACCGGGACAGGTCCGGAAAAACTGTTTTTT. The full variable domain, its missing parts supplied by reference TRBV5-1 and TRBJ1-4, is KAGVTQTPRYLIKTRGQQVTLSCSPISGHRSVSWYQQTPGQGLQFLFEYFSETQRNKGNFPGRFSGRQFSNSRSEMNVSTLELGDSALYLCASSTGTGPEKLFFGSGTQLSVL.

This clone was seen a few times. CDR3 loop: CASSLTGTSGTQYF. The CDR3 DNA reads TGTGCCAGCAGCTTGACCGGGACTAGCGGAACGCAGTATTTT. The chain joins TRBV9 to TRBJ2-3, with 11 positions matching TRBD2. The J segment lost 9 bases and the V segment lost 4 bases, leaving 7 bases of the junction unmatched. Germline CDR1 is SGDLS and CDR2 is YYNGEE. The CDR3 length is 14 residues.

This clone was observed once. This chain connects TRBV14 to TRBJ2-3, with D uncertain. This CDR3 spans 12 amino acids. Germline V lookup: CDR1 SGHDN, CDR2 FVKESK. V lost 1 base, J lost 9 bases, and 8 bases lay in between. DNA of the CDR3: TGTGCCAGCAGCCAAGTAAGGAGCACGCAGTATTTT. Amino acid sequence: CASSQVRSTQYF.

Here the CDR3 DNA reads TGTGCCAGCAGGTCTAATCTTTCCCGAAACACCGGGGAGCTGTTTTTT. Its protein is CASRSNLSRNTGELFF. This rearrangement joins TRBV5-5 to TRBJ2-2; D is undetermined. V was trimmed by 5 bases and J by 2 bases, leaving 16 bases between them. This CDR3 comprises 16 residues. CDR1 is SGHKS and CDR2 is YYEKEE in the germline V gene (reference sequence).

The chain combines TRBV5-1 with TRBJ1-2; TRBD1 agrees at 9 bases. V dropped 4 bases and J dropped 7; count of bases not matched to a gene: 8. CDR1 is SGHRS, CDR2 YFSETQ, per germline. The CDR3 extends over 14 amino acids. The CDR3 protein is CASSPGQGLSGYTF. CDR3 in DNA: TGCGCCAGCAGCCCCGGACAGGGGCTAAGTGGCTACACCTTC.

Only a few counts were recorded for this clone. CDR3: CASSLWRQSSYEQYF. CDR3 nucleotide sequence: TGTGCCAGCAGTTTATGGAGACAGAGCTCCTACGAGCAGTACTTC. V gene TRBV27 combines with J gene TRBJ2-7, with D maybe TRBD1 (5 bases). V gave up 1 base and J gave up 0 bases, with 10 bases separating them. Per germline, CDR1 MNHEY and CDR2 SMNVEV (reference sequence). The CDR3 totals 15 residues.

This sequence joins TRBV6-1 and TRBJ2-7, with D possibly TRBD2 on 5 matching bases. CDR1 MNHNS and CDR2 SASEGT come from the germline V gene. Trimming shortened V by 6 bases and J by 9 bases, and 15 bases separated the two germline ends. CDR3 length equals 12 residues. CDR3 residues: CASSSPGSGQYF. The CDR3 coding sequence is TGTGCCAGCAGCTCCCCGGGGTCCGGGCAGTACTTC.